This passage covers 20 T cell receptor beta chains from one sample sequenced in a study of vaccination effects on CD4 cells after COVID-19. Assay: immunoSEQ multiplex PCR; the TCRdb copy retains only in-frame clones and omits some. Here the sample spans 64,000 or so clones, around 82% being singletons. Viral peptide pools were used in the ViraFEST assay to expand antigen-specific CD4+ T cells, and sequencing came afterward. Following a roughly ten-day culture, CD4+ T cells were purified. All participants had two doses of either the BNT162b2 or mRNA-1273 vaccine. No antigens are known for them. Here the sequenced sample was CD4+ T cells from PBMCs cultured with HCoV-OC43 spike peptides, taken after COVID-19 vaccination. Subset meaning: HCoV-OC43 spike overlapping peptide pool stimulation. Receptor source: a human donor who received a COVID-19 vaccine.

This chain connects TRBV28 to TRBJ2-2, with 13 bases that match TRBD2. This CDR3 region has 17 residues. Germline CDR1 MDHEN, CDR2 SYDVKM. V shed 7 bases, J shed 0 bases, and the junction held 5 bases outside the gene matches. The CDR3 DNA is TGTGCCAGCATCACGGGACTAGCGGGGACGAACACCGGGGAGCTGTTTTTT. Translation: CASITGLAGTNTGELFF.

In DNA form, the CDR3 reads TGTGCCAGCAGCTTACTCGGGGGGACTAGCACAGATACGCAGTATTTT. This gives the protein CASSLLGGTSTDTQYF. V usage is TRBV7-3 and J usage is TRBJ2-3; TRBD2 matches 7 bases. The trim removed 2 bases at V and 0 bases at J, leaving 5 bases unmatched. In germline, CDR1 is SGHTA, CDR2 FQGTGA. The CDR3 is 16 amino acids.

The chain uses TRBV29-1 and TRBJ1-2; no reliable D call. The CDR3 spans 10 residues. From germline, CDR1 is SQVTM and CDR2 ANQGSEA. The ends were cut back, 5 bases at V and 5 bases at J, with 6 bases in the middle. The CDR3 coding sequence is TGCAGCGTTTTGGGTTATGGCTACACCTTC. Protein sequence: CSVLGYGYTF.

The chain carries TRBV3-1 (or the pseudogene TRBV3-2) and TRBJ1-5; D perhaps matches TRBD1 (5 bases). Germline CDR1 LGHDT, CDR2 YNNKEL (reference sequence). V was trimmed by 1 base and J by 3 bases, leaving 13 bases between them. The CDR3 is 16 residues long. The CDR3 DNA reads TGTGCCAGCAGCCAAGGTCTGGGGCTGGACAATCAGCCCCAGCATTTT. Translation: CASSQGLGLDNQPQHF.

The chain employs TRBV12-3 or TRBV12-4 and TRBJ2-4, with no clear D. V lost 5 bases and J 5 bases, leaving 7 bases between the germline ends. The CDR3 runs 12 residues. The CDR3, as DNA: TGTGCCAGCAGTCCGGCGCAAAACATTCAGTACTTC. It yields the protein CASSPAQNIQYF.

J is TRBJ1-3 and V is TRBV7-2; unclear D gene. CDR1 is SGHTA and CDR2 is FQGNSA in the germline V gene. This CDR3 is built from 13 residues. V was cut by 4 bases and J by 7 bases, with 11 bases left in between. CDR3 in amino acids: CASSSSAGNTIYF. DNA of the CDR3: TGTGCCAGCAGCTCCTCTGCCGGGAACACCATATATTTT. The whole variable domain, remainder taken from reference TRBV7-2 and TRBJ1-3, is GAGVSQSPSNKVTEKGKDVELRCDPISGHTALYWYRQSLGQGLEFLIYFQGNSAPDKSGLPSDRFSAERTGGSVSTLTIQRTQQEDSAVYLCASSSSAGNTIYFGEGSWLTVV.

V is TRBV5-8 and J is TRBJ1-5; D is unresolved. The V end was cut by 0 bases, the J end by 5 bases, with 9 bases between. The length of the CDR3 is 14 residues. CDR1 and CDR2 (germline): SGHTS, YDEGEE. CDR3 in DNA: TGTGCCAGCAGCTTGGTCGGGCAGTATCAGCCCCAGCATTTT. Its protein product is CASSLVGQYQPQHF.

V and J are TRBV7-3 and TRBJ2-2, with 7 bases aligning to TRBD1. Germline lookup yields CDR1 SGHTA and CDR2 FQGTGA. This CDR3 has 16 amino acids. Trimming cost V 7 bases and J 2 bases; bases outside gene matches: 10. This CDR3 is CASNQQGSTNTGELFF. The CDR3 region has the DNA TGTGCCAGCAACCAACAGGGGTCAACAAACACCGGGGAGCTGTTTTTT. The full variable domain, its missing parts supplied by reference TRBV7-3 and TRBJ2-2, is GAGVSQTPSNKVTEKGKYVELRCDPISGHTALYWYRQSLGQGPEFLIYFQGTGAADDSGLPNDRFFAVRPEGSVSTLKIQRTERGDSAVYLCASNQQGSTNTGELFFGEGSRLTVL.

The chain uses TRBV2 and TRBJ1-2; 10 bases line up with TRBD1. The germline V gene encodes CDR1 SNHLY and CDR2 FYNNEI. This CDR3 contains 13 residues. V was clipped by 9 bases and J by 6 bases; unmatched bases: 7. For the CDR3, the DNA is TGTGCCAGGGATGGGACAGGGGAGCATGGCTACACCTTC. Amino acids: CARDGTGEHGYTF.

The V gene is TRBV30, the J gene TRBJ1-5, with D perhaps TRBD1 (5 bases). The V end lost 0 bases, the J end lost 6 bases, and 12 bases lay between the germline ends. The CDR3 is made up of 14 amino acids. The V gene's germline CDR1 is GTSNPN and CDR2 SVGIG (reference sequence). The CDR3 here is CAWSVSQGSQPQHF. CDR3 coding DNA: TGTGCCTGGAGTGTGAGTCAGGGAAGTCAGCCCCAGCATTTT.

Only a few counts were recorded for this clone. The chain carries TRBV4-1 and TRBJ2-2; TRBD1 matches 10 bases. V shed 0 bases and J 7 bases; nucleotides not matched to a gene: 5. Germline assignment: CDR1 MGHRA and CDR2 YSYEKL. The CDR3 consists of 16 residues. The CDR3 region has the DNA TGCGCCAGCAGCCAAGATGGGACAGGGGATAGCGGGGAGCTGTTTTTT. Translating it yields CASSQDGTGDSGELFF.

V gene TRBV2 combines with J gene TRBJ2-1, with D perhaps TRBD2 (6 bases). From germline, CDR1 is SNHLY and CDR2 FYNNEI. The germline V and J ends were trimmed by 8 bases and 2 bases, with 13 bases remaining between them. The CDR3 covers 14 residues. The DNA of the CDR3 is TGTGCCAGCCGAGACGGGGGAGCCTACAATGAGCAGTTCTTC. As protein: CASRDGGAYNEQFF.

The chain couples TRBV12-3 or TRBV12-4 to TRBJ2-7, with D perhaps given as TRBD1 or TRBD2 (5 bases each). The CDR3 spans 13 residues. The V and J ends lost 3 bases and 6 bases respectively, with 12 bases between them. The CDR3 spells CASSLVGTSEQYV. CDR3 sequence (DNA): TGTGCCAGCAGTTTGGTGGGGACGAGCGAGCAGTACGTC.

The chain recombines TRBV7-8 with TRBJ1-5; D is uncertain. Germline V CDR1 and CDR2: SGHVS, FQNEAQ. V lost 5 bases and J 0 bases, leaving 11 bases between the germline ends. CDR3 length: 15 residues. The CDR3 region is CASSPDIISNQPQHF. The CDR3 region has the DNA TGTGCCAGCAGCCCGGATATAATTAGCAATCAGCCCCAGCATTTT.

This clone was recorded a few times. The V call is TRBV9, the J call TRBJ2-1; TRBD1 matches at 8 bases. The ends lost 2 bases at V and 2 bases at J; junction bases unmatched: 9. This CDR3 is built from 17 residues. Germline-derived CDR1 and CDR2 are SGDLS and YYNGEE. CDR3 coding DNA: TGTGCCAGCAGCGTCGGCAACTCGGACAGGGCCTACAATGAGCAGTTCTTC. Translated, it gives CASSVGNSDRAYNEQFF.

This clone was recorded only once. The V gene is TRBV6-5, the J gene TRBJ2-7; D possibly matches TRBD1 or TRBD2 (5 bases each). V was trimmed by 6 bases and J by 4 bases, leaving 13 bases between them. Germline assignment: CDR1 MNHEY and CDR2 SVGAGI. The CDR3 is 13 amino acids. CDR3 coding DNA: TGTGCCAGCAGGCGAGGGGAGAATTACGAGCAGTACGTC. Its protein product is CASRRGENYEQYV.

This clone appeared a few times. J is TRBJ2-1 and V is TRBV7-9; D gene unclear. Germline CDR1 SEHNR, CDR2 FQNEAQ (reference sequence). The ends were cut back, 0 bases at V and 7 bases at J, with 10 bases in the middle. CDR3 size: 14 residues. CDR3 nucleotide sequence: TGTGCCAGCAGCTTAGCGGACGGATGGAATGAGCAGTTCTTC. Translation gives CASSLADGWNEQFF.

This chain connects TRBV19 to TRBJ2-7; D might be TRBD2 (6 bases). The CDR3 has 18 residues. The V end lost 3 bases, the J end lost 0 bases, and 21 bases lay between the germline ends. Looked up from germline, CDR1 is LNHDA and CDR2 is SQIVND (reference sequence). The CDR3 protein is CASSMMGGCQISSYEQYV. The CDR3 DNA reads TGTGCCAGTAGTATGATGGGAGGTTGTCAAATCAGCTCCTACGAGCAGTACGTC.

The chain carries TRBV19 and TRBJ2-3; D possibly matches TRBD1 or TRBD2 (5 bases each). From germline, CDR1 is LNHDA and CDR2 SQIVND (reference sequence). Trimming left V 3 bases short and J 6 bases short, with 16 bases between. CDR3 length equals 15 residues. CDR3 loop: CASSILGRDGDTQYF. The CDR3, as DNA: TGTGCCAGTAGTATTCTCGGTCGGGACGGGGATACGCAGTATTTT.

The rearrangement joins TRBV19 to TRBJ2-3, with TRBD2 matching over 10 bases. The CDR3 runs to 19 residues. CDR1 and CDR2 (germline): LNHDA, SQIVND (reference sequence). V was clipped by 3 bases and J by 2 bases; unmatched bases: 14. The CDR3 nucleotides read TGTGCCAGTAGTATCGCACCATGGTCTAGCGGGGGAATCACAGATACGCAGTATTTT. The encoded protein is CASSIAPWSSGGITDTQYF. Together with reference TRBV19 and TRBJ2-3, the CDR3 gives the full variable domain: DGGITQSPKYLFRKEGQNVTLSCEQNLNHDAMYWYRQDPGQGLRLIYYSQIVNDFQKGDIAEGYSVSREKKESFPLTVTSAQKNPTAFYLCASSIAPWSSGGITDTQYFGPGTRLTVL.